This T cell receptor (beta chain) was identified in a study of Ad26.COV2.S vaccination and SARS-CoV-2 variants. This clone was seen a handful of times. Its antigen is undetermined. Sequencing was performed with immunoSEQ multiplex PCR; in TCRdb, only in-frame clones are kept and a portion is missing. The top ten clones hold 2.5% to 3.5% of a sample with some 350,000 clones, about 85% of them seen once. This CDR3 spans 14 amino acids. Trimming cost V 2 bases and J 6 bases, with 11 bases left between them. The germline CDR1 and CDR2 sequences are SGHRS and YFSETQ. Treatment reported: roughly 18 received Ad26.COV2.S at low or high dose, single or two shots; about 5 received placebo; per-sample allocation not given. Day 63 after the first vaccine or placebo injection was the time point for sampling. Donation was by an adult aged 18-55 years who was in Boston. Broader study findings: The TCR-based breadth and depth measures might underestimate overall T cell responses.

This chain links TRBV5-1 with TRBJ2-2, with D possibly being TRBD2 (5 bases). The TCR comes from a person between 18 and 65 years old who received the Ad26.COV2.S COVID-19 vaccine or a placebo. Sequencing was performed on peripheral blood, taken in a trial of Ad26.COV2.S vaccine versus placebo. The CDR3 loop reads CASSFDTGAGELFF. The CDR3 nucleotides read TGCGCCAGCAGCTTCGATACCGGGGCCGGGGAGCTGTTTTTT.